These 5 T cell receptor beta chains originate from one sample sequenced in a study of blood T cells in healthy people across ages. A second about 7 to 11 cycle PCR used barcoded and J-beta primers. MiXCR, run by TCRdb on the 5' RACE reads, gives a single entry per CDR3 protein. The top ten hold around 20% of the sample, which has roughly 500,000 distinct CDR3 sequences, about 25% seen once. The specimen was blood. The receptors derive from a woman aged 70-85 years in good health.

This clonotype was detected only a few times. CDR3 in amino acids: CASSPREQYF. The CDR3 coding sequence is TGTGCCAGCAGCCCTCGGGAGCAGTACTTC. V usage is TRBV11-2 and J usage is TRBJ2-7; D is ambiguous. The ends were cut back, 5 bases at V and 7 bases at J, with 6 bases in the middle. Germline CDR1 SGHAT, CDR2 FQNNGV. The CDR3 is made up of 10 amino acids.

This clonotype came up a few times. The chain links TRBV27 to TRBJ2-3; 7 bases are a match to TRBD2. The germline gives CDR1 MNHEY, CDR2 SMNVEV (reference sequence). V was clipped by 5 bases and J by 4 bases; unmatched bases: 6. This CDR3 comprises 14 residues. The CDR3 nucleotides are TGTGCCAGCAGTCTGCGGCGGGGGTCAGATACGCAGTATTTT. Its protein is CASSLRRGSDTQYF.

This clonotype was recorded a few times. The rearrangement joins TRBV15 to TRBJ1-4; no clear D gene. This CDR3 is built from 15 residues. Germline V gene data show CDR1 as LNHNV and CDR2 as YYDKDF (reference sequence). Trimming removed 3 bases from V and 0 bases from J, with 8 bases in between. The CDR3 nucleotides are TGTGCCACCAGCAGGCATCTCGCAACTAATGAAAAACTGTTTTTT. This encodes CATSRHLATNEKLFF.

This chain connects TRBV6-1 to TRBJ1-5; a weak D match, TRBD1 (5 bases). Trimming removed 7 bases at V and 6 bases at J, with 10 bases between. Germline V gene data show CDR1 as MNHNS and CDR2 as SASEGT. The CDR3 runs to 12 residues. CDR3: CASTDIGQPQHF. The CDR3 DNA reads as TGTGCCAGCACGGACATAGGTCAGCCCCAGCATTTT.

The CDR3 DNA follows: TGTGCCAGCAGCGGACCGGGGGGTGCCGGCGAGCAGTACTTC. It is translated as CASSGPGGAGEQYF. The V and J genes are TRBV7-9 and TRBJ2-7; TRBD2 matches at 7 bases. From germline, CDR1 is SEHNR and CDR2 FQNEAQ (reference sequence). CDR3 length equals 14 residues. Losses at the gene ends were 5 bases for V and 6 bases for J; bases not matched to a gene: 10.